This TCR beta chain originates from a study of neoadjuvant anti-PD-1 for oral cavity cancer. Background on the study: Around day 43, patients without progression received a fourth nivolumab dose before surgery. General study points: Pretreatment Treg/Th17 ratio correlated inversely with post-treatment tumor clonality.

Sequencing was performed with immunoSEQ multiplex PCR; in TCRdb, only in-frame clones are kept and a portion is missing. The profile shows around 81,000 clones, about four fifths of them singletons. Trimming stripped 4 bases from V and 4 bases from J, with 17 bases between. The length of the CDR3 is 16 residues. Per the germline V gene, CDR1 is MNHNS and CDR2 is SASEGT. As to this clone: Its matching antigen is unknown.

The sample consisted of PBMCs, taken before nivolumab (anti-PD-1) treatment. The rearrangement uses TRBV6-1 and TRBJ2-1; no reliable D call. The clonotype comes from a person between 40 and 80 years old with oral cavity squamous cell carcinoma. The CDR3 sequence is CASSVTPGPTYNEQFF. CDR3 DNA: TGTGCCAGCAGTGTAACTCCGGGTCCTACTTACAATGAGCAGTTCTTC.